One T cell receptor (beta chain) is described in this entry. As yet, its antigen is unknown. The PCR made use of 60 Vbeta and 13 Jbeta primers. The data were produced by immunoSEQ multiplex PCR, yet TCRdb's version contains in-frame clones alone and is incomplete. The table has about 180,000 clones, 75% to 85% seen once. Germline V lookup: CDR1 SGHRS, CDR2 YFSETQ. The CDR3 is made up of 16 amino acids. The germline V and J ends were trimmed by 4 bases and 3 bases, with 20 bases remaining between them. This entry comes from a study of cytomegalovirus exposure and HLA in healthy donors. Study outcomes and limitations: TCR beta sequences reportedly predicted most subjects' HLA-A and HLA-B alleles accurately. Trimming of TCR beta V- and J-genes showed a link, identified in a later analysis, to a missense DCLRE1C variant.

The clonotype was recovered from a woman aged 18-30 years in good health and CMV-seropositive. This chain joins TRBV5-1 and TRBJ2-7; tentative D call: TRBD2 (6 bases). Sequenced input: PBMCs. The CDR3 DNA reads as TGCGCCAGCAGCGGGACTGGGTCACTAAAGGGCTACGAGCAGTACTTC. Residues: CASSGTGSLKGYEQYF.